These 19 T cell receptor beta chains came from one sample sequenced in a study of shared clonotypes between healthy human individuals. TCRdb's copy holds only in-frame clones and misses some; the assay was immunoSEQ multiplex PCR. The sample lists about 230,000 clones; over 60% were seen once. What was sequenced was memory CD4+ T cells sorted from blood. Specified subset: CD45RA-negative fraction. Source of these receptors: a man aged 25 to 45 in good health.

This chain connects TRBV10-3 to TRBJ2-2; D is undetermined. The CDR3 sequence is 12 residues long. CDR1 and CDR2 from the germline V gene are ENHRY and SYGVKD. The ends were cut back, 10 bases at V and 4 bases at J, with 10 bases in the middle. CDR3 in amino acids: CATSVGTGELFF. The CDR3 coding sequence is TGTGCCACATCTGTGGGCACCGGGGAGCTGTTTTTT.

The sample holds one count of this clone. This sequence joins TRBV5-1 and TRBJ1-4, with D possibly TRBD1 on 5 matching bases. The CDR3 is 13 residues long. Germline lookup yields CDR1 SGHRS and CDR2 YFSETQ. Trimming removed 2 bases from V and 4 bases from J, with 6 bases in between. The CDR3 DNA reads TGCGCCAGCAGCTTCCAGGGTAATGAAAAACTGTTTTTT. It encodes CASSFQGNEKLFF.

Ten or more counts support this clone. The chain links TRBV25-1 to TRBJ2-3, with D uncertain. With 3 bases removed from V and 6 bases from J, the gap between germline ends came to 10 bases. This CDR3 is 13 amino acids long. The germline V gene has CDR1 MGHDK and CDR2 SYGVNS. CDR3 bases: TGTGCCAGCAGTGATCAAGCACGGGATACGCAGTATTTT. This translates into CASSDQARDTQYF.

The rearrangement joins TRBV28 to TRBJ1-1; TRBD1 is a possible D gene (5 bases). With 6 bases removed from V and 8 bases from J, the gap between germline ends came to 13 bases. The germline V gene encodes CDR1 MDHEN and CDR2 SYDVKM. The CDR3 consists of 12 residues. CDR3 DNA: TGTGCCAGCAGCTCGCAGGGAGGGGAAGCTTTCTTT. It translates to CASSSQGGEAFF.

The genes are TRBV7-2 and TRBJ2-4; perhaps D is TRBD1 or TRBD2 (7 bases each). Germline loops: CDR1 SGHTA, CDR2 FQGNSA. The CDR3 has 14 residues. V was clipped by 7 bases and J by 7 bases, with 17 bases between them. DNA of the CDR3: TGTGCCAGCACTTACCGACAGGGAGGGAACATTCAGTACTTC. This codes for CASTYRQGGNIQYF.

The rearrangement links TRBV9 to TRBJ2-2; 7 bases match TRBD1. The J segment lost 4 bases and the V segment lost 3 bases, leaving 6 bases of the junction unmatched. This CDR3 has 15 amino acids. Germline V CDR1 and CDR2: SGDLS, YYNGEE. CDR3 amino acids: CASSGQGVGTGELFF. The CDR3 DNA reads as TGTGCCAGCAGCGGACAGGGTGTAGGCACCGGGGAGCTGTTTTTT. Based on the CDR3 plus reference TRBV9 and TRBJ2-2, the full variable domain is DSGVTQTPKHLITATGQRVTLRCSPRSGDLSVYWYQQSLDQGLQFLIQYYNGEERAKGNILERFSAQQFPDLHSELNLSSLELGDSALYFCASSGQGVGTGELFFGEGSRLTVL.

The rearrangement joins TRBV29-1 to TRBJ2-3; no clear D gene. The CDR3 is 12 amino acids. Germline loops: CDR1 SQVTM, CDR2 ANQGSEA. Deletions cut 3 bases from V and 6 bases from J, with 10 bases between. The CDR3 DNA sequence: TGCAGCGTTGATGATCTCCTGGATACGCAGTATTTT. Translating gives CSVDDLLDTQYF.

The CDR3 loop reads CASRPGGNYGYTF. Written as DNA, the CDR3 is TGTGCCAGCAGGCCTGGGGGGAACTATGGCTACACCTTC. The chain links TRBV27 to TRBJ1-2, with D perhaps matching TRBD1 (5 bases). Germline loops: CDR1 MNHEY, CDR2 SMNVEV (reference sequence). V lost 6 bases, J lost 2 bases, and 10 bases lay in between. The CDR3 runs to 13 residues.

This chain joins TRBV28 and TRBJ1-2; no firm D call. The CDR3 is made up of 16 amino acids. Germline lookup yields CDR1 MDHEN and CDR2 SYDVKM. V lost 6 bases and J 0 bases, leaving 17 bases between the germline ends. CDR3 DNA: TGTGCCAGCAGACAAGAGTTGGGAGGCCCTAACTATGGCTACACCTTC. It codes for CASRQELGGPNYGYTF.

The genes are TRBV6-5 and TRBJ2-1; tentatively, D is TRBD1 (7 bases). The CDR3 has 15 residues. V gave up 0 bases and J gave up 7 bases, with 13 bases separating them. Germline V gene lookup returns CDR1 MNHEY and CDR2 SVGAGI. Written as DNA, the CDR3 is TGTGCCAGCAGTTACTCAGGAGGGGGCCGAAATGAGCAGTTCTTC. Its translation: CASSYSGGGRNEQFF.

The sample holds one count of this clone. This sequence joins TRBV4-2 and TRBJ2-1; possible D gene TRBD2, 6 bases. V dropped 5 bases and J dropped 10 bases, with 15 bases sitting between them. The CDR3 is made up of 13 amino acids. Germline assignment: CDR1 LGHNA and CDR2 YNFKEQ. The CDR3 protein is CASSYRDSREQFF. CDR3 in DNA: TGTGCCAGCAGCTACCGGGACTCGAGGGAGCAGTTCTTC.

The CDR3 region has the DNA TGTGCCAGCAGCCAGGGGATTTATGGCTACACCTTC. Translating it yields CASSQGIYGYTF. The genes are TRBV14 and TRBJ1-2; D unresolved. CDR1 is SGHDN and CDR2 is FVKESK in the germline V gene. Trimming pared 3 bases from V and 5 bases from J, leaving 7 bases between. The CDR3 spans 12 residues.

This rearrangement joins TRBV11-2 to TRBJ1-4; TRBD1 might be the D (6 bases). There are 13 residues in the CDR3. V was pared by 4 bases and J by 9 bases, with 12 bases between. CDR1 is SGHAT and CDR2 is FQNNGV in the germline V gene. The CDR3 sequence is CASSSRTVKKLFF. The DNA for the CDR3 is TGTGCCAGCAGCTCAAGGACAGTAAAAAAACTGTTTTTT.

This clone appeared a few times. V and J are TRBV28 and TRBJ2-1, with 11 bases aligning to TRBD2. CDR3 length equals 16 residues. Germline trimming cut 10 bases from V and 5 bases from J; bases unmatched to any gene: 13. Germline V gives CDR1 MDHEN, CDR2 SYDVKM. The CDR3 DNA is TGTGCCATCTCCGAGGATAGCGGGAGGGCCAACAATGAGCAGTTCTTC. The encoded protein is CAISEDSGRANNEQFF.

The chain has TRBV28 and TRBJ2-7; TRBD1 is a possible D gene (5 bases). V lost 2 bases and J 2 bases, leaving 7 bases between the germline ends. Germline CDR1 MDHEN, CDR2 SYDVKM. The CDR3 sequence is 13 residues long. CDR3 residues: CASSLRGPYEQYF. The DNA of the CDR3 is TGTGCCAGCAGTTTAAGGGGTCCCTACGAGCAGTACTTC.

This clone has more than one count but fewer than ten. The rearrangement uses TRBV7-8 and TRBJ2-2; 9 bases are shared with TRBD1. The J segment lost 5 bases and the V segment lost 3 bases, leaving 1 base of the junction unmatched. Germline assignment: CDR1 SGHVS and CDR2 FQNEAQ. This CDR3 is built from 14 residues. CDR3 nucleotides: TGTGCCAGCAGCTTCGGACAGGGGACCGGGGAGCTGTTTTTT. Amino acid sequence: CASSFGQGTGELFF.

The V and J genes are TRBV2 and TRBJ2-6, with D tentatively TRBD2 (5 bases). Germline assignment: CDR1 SNHLY and CDR2 FYNNEI. V was clipped by 4 bases and J by 2 bases, with 6 bases between them. The CDR3 runs to 14 residues. DNA for the CDR3: TGTGCCAGCAGTGTTAGCGCTGGGGCCAACGTCCTGACTTTC. Protein: CASSVSAGANVLTF.

The CDR3 loop is CASSLRGGLLYF. The CDR3 bases are TGTGCCAGCAGCCTGCGTGGCGGACTTTTATACTTC. V gene TRBV7-2 combines with J gene TRBJ2-5; TRBD2 might be the D (5 bases). The CDR3 runs 12 residues. V lost 5 bases and J 14 bases, leaving 18 bases between the germline ends. CDR1 and CDR2 (germline): SGHTA, FQGNSA.

This rearrangement joins TRBV27 to TRBJ1-1; D is unclear. The germline V and J ends were trimmed by 7 bases and 4 bases, with 10 bases remaining between them. The CDR3 spans 12 residues. Germline V CDR1 and CDR2: MNHEY, SMNVEV (reference sequence). This chain's CDR3 is CASKSAGTEAFF. The DNA for the CDR3 is TGTGCCAGCAAATCCGCGGGCACTGAAGCTTTCTTT.